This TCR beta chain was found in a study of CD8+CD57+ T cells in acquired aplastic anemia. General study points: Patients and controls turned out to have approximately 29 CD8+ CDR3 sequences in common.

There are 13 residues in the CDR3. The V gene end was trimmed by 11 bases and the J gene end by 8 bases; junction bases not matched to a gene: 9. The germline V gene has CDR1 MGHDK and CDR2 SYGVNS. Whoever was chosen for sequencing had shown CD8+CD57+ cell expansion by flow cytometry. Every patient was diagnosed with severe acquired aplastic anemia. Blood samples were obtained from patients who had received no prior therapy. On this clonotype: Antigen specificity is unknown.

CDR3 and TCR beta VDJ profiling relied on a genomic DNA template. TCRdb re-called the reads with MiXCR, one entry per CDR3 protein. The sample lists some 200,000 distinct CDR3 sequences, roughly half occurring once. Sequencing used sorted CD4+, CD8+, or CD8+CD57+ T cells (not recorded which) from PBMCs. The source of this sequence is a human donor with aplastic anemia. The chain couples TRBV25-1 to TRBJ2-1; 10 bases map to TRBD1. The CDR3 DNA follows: TGTGCCCTTCGGCCGGGACAGGGGTATGAGCAGTTCTTC. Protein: CALRPGQGYEQFF. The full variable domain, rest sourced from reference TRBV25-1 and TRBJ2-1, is EADIYQTPRYLVIGTGKKITLECSQTMGHDKMYWYQQDPGMELHLIHYSYGVNSTEKGDLSSESTVSRIRTEHFPLTLESARPSHTSQYLCALRPGQGYEQFFGPGTRLTVL.